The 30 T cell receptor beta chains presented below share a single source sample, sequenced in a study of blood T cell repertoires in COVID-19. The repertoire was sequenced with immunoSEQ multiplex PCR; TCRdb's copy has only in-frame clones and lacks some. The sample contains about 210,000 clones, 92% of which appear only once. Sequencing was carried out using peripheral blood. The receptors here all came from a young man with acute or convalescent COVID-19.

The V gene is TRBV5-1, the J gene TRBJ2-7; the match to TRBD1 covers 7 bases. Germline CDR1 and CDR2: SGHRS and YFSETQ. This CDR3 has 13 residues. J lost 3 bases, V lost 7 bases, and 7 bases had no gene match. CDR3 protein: CASRIGGGYEQYF. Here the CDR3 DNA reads TGCGCCAGCCGAATAGGGGGCGGCTACGAGCAGTACTTC.

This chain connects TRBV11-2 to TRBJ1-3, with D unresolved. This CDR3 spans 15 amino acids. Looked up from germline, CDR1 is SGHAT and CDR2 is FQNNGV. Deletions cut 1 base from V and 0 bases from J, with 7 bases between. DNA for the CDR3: TGTGCCAGCAGCTTAGGAACCAGCTCTGGAAACACCATATATTTT. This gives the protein CASSLGTSSGNTIYF.

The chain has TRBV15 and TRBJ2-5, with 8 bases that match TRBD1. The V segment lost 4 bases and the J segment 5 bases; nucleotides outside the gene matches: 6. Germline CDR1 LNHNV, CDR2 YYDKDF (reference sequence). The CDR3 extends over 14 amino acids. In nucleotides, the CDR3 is TGTGCCACCAGCAAACCAGGGGGCGGGGAGACCCAGTACTTC. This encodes CATSKPGGGETQYF. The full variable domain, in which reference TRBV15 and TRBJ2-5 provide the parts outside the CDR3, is DAMVIQNPRYQVTQFGKPVTLSCSQTLNHNVMYWYQQKSSQAPKLLFHYYDKDFNNEADTPDNFQSRRPNTSFCFLDIRSPGLGDTAMYLCATSKPGGGETQYFGPGTRLLVL.

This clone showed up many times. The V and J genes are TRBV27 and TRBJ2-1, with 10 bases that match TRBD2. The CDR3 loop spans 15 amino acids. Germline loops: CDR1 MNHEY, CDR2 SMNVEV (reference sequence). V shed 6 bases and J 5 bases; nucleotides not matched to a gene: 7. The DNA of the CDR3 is TGTGCCAGCAGGCGAAGCGGGGGGGCTAACAATGAGCAGTTCTTC. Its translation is CASRRSGGANNEQFF.

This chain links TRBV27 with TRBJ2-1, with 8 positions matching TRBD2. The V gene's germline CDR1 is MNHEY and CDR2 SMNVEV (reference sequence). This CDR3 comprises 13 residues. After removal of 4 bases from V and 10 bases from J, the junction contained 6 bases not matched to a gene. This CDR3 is CASSSAAGVEQFF. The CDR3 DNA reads TGTGCCAGCAGTTCCGCAGCGGGAGTGGAGCAGTTCTTC.

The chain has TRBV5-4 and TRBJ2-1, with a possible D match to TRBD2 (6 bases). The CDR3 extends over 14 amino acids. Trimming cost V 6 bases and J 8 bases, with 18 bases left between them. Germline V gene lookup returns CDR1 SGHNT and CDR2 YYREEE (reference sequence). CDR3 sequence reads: CASNRASDFDEQFF. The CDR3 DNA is TGTGCCAGCAATCGGGCTAGCGACTTCGATGAGCAGTTCTTC.

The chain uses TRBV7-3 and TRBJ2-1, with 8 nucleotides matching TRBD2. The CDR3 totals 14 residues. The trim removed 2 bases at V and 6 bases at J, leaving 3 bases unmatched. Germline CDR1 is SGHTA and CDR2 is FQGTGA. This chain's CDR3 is CASSLSRGGNEQFF. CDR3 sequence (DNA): TGTGCCAGCAGCTTATCCCGGGGGGGCAATGAGCAGTTCTTC.

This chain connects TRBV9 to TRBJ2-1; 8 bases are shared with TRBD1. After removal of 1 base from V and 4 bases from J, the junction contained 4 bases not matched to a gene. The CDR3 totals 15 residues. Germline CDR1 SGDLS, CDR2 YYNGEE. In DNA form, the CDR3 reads TGTGCCAGCAGCGTACAGGGGGCACCGTACAATGAGCAGTTCTTC. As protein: CASSVQGAPYNEQFF.

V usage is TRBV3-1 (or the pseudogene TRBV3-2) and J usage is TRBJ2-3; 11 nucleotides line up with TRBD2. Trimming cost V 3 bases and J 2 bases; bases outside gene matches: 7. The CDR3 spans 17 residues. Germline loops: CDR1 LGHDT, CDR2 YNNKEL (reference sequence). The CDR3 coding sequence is TGTGCCAGCAGCCAGAGGCTACTAGCGGGAGACACAGATACGCAGTATTTT. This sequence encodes CASSQRLLAGDTDTQYF.

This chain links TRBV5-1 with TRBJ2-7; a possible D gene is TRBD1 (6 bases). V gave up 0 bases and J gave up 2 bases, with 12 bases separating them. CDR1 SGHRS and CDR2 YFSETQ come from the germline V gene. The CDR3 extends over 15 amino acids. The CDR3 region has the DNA TGCGCCAGCAGCTTGGTGGGGGCGATAGCCTACGAGCAGTACTTC. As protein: CASSLVGAIAYEQYF.

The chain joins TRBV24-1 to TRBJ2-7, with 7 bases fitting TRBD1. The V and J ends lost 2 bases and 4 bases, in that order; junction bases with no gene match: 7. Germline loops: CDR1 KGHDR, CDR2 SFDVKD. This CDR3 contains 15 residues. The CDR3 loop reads CATSDSGQVGYEQYF. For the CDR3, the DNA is TGTGCCACCAGTGATTCAGGACAGGTAGGATACGAGCAGTACTTC.

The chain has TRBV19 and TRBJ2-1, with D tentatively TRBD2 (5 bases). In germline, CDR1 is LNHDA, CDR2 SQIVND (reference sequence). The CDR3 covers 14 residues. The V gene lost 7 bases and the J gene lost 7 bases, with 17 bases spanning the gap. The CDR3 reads CASNLVGRGNEQFF. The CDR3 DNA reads TGTGCCAGTAATCTCGTGGGGAGAGGGAATGAGCAGTTCTTC.

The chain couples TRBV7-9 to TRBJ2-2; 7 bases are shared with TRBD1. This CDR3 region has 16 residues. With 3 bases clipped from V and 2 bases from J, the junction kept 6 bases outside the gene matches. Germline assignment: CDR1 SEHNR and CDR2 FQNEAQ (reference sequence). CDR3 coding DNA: TGTGCCAGCAGCTTTAACCGGGACAGTAACACCGGGGAGCTGTTTTTT. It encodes CASSFNRDSNTGELFF.

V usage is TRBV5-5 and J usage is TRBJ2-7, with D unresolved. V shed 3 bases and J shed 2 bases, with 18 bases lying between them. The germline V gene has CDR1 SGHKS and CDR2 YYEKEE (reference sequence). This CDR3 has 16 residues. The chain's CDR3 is CASSWAVGELTYEQYF. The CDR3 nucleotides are TGTGCCAGCAGCTGGGCAGTGGGCGAGCTTACCTACGAGCAGTACTTC.

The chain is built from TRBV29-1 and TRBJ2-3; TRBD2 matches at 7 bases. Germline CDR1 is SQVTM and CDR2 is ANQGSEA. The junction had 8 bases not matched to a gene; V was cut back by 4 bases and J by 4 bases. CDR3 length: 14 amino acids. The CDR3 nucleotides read TGCAGCGTTGTGGGCGGGAGCGGGTCAGATACGCAGTATTTT. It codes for CSVVGGSGSDTQYF.

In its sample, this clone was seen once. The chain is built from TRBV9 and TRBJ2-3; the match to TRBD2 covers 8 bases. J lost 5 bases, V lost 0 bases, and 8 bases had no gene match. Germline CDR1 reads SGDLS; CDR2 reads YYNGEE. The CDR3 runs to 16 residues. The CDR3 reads CASSVAQAGAGDTQYF. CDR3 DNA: TGTGCCAGCAGCGTAGCTCAAGCGGGAGCAGGAGATACGCAGTATTTT.

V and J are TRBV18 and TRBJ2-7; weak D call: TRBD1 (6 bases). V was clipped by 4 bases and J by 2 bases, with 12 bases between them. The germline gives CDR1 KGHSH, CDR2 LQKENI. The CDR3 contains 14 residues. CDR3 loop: CASSRGTQTYEQYF. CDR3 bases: TGTGCCAGCTCACGAGGGACACAGACCTACGAGCAGTACTTC.

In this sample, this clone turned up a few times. The CDR3 region has the DNA TGTGCCAGCAGTGACTTGGAGGGTACCGTAGCTTTCTTT. As protein: CASSDLEGTVAFF. The rearrangement links TRBV2 to TRBJ1-1; D is unresolved. The germline V and J ends were trimmed by 3 bases and 10 bases, with 15 bases remaining between them. The CDR3 covers 13 residues. Germline-derived CDR1 and CDR2 are SNHLY and FYNNEI. The full variable domain, its missing parts supplied by reference TRBV2 and TRBJ1-1, is EPEVTQTPSHQVTQMGQEVILRCVPISNHLYFYWYRQILGQKVEFLVSFYNNEISEKSEIFDDQFSVERPDGSNFTLKIRSTKLEDSAMYFCASSDLEGTVAFFGQGTRLTVV.

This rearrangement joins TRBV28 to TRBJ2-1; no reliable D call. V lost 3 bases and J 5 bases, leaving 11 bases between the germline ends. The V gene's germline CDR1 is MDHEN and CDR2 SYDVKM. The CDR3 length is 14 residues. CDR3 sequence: CASSFGERNNEQFF. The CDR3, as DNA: TGTGCCAGCAGTTTTGGAGAGAGGAACAATGAGCAGTTCTTC. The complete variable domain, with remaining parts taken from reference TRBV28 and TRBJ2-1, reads DVKVTQSSRYLVKRTGEKVFLECVQDMDHENMFWYRQDPGLGLRLIYFSYDVKMKEKGDIPEGYSVSREKKERFSLILESASTNQTSMYLCASSFGERNNEQFFGPGTRLTVL.

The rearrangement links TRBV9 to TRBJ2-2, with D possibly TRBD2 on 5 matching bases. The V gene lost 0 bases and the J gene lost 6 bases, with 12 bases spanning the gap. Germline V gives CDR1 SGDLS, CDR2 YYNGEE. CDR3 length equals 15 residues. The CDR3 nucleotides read TGTGCCAGCAGCGTAGGGCTAGCCGGAGCCGGGGAGCTGTTTTTT. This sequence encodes CASSVGLAGAGELFF. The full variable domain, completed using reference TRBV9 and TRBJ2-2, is DSGVTQTPKHLITATGQRVTLRCSPRSGDLSVYWYQQSLDQGLQFLIQYYNGEERAKGNILERFSAQQFPDLHSELNLSSLELGDSALYFCASSVGLAGAGELFFGEGSRLTVL.

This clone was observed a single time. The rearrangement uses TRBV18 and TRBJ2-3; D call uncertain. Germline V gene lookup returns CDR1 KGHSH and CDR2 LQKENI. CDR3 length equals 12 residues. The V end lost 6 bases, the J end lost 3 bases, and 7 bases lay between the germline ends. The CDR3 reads CASSLRTDTQYF. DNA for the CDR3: TGTGCCAGCTCTCTACGAACAGATACGCAGTATTTT. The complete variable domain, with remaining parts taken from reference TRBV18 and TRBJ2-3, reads NAGVMQNPRHLVRRRGQEARLRCSPMKGHSHVYWYRQLPEEGLKFMVYLQKENIIDESGMPKERFSAEFPKEGPSILRIQQVVRGDSAAYFCASSLRTDTQYFGPGTRLTVL.

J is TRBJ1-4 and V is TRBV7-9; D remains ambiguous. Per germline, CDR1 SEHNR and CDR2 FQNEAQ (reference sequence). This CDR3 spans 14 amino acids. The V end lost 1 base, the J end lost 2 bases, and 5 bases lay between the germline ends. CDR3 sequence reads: CASSLGATNEKLFF. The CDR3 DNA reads TGTGCCAGCAGCTTAGGAGCGACTAATGAAAAACTGTTTTTT.

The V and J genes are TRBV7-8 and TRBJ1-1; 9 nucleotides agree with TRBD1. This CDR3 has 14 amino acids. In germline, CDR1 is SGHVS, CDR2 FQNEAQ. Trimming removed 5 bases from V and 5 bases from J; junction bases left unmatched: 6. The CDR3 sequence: CASSPGTGYTEAFF. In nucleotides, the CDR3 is TGTGCCAGCAGCCCCGGGACAGGGTATACTGAAGCTTTCTTT.

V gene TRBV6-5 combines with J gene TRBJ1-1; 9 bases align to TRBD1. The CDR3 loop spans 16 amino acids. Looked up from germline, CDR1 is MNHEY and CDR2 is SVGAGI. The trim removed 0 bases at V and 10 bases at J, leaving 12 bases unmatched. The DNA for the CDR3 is TGTGCCAGCAGTTACTCAACCCTACACAGGGGGCAGGGAGCTTTCTTT. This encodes CASSYSTLHRGQGAFF.

The chain's CDR3 is CASSFGPTGVQEQYF. CDR3 DNA sequence: TGCGCCAGCAGCTTTGGACCGACAGGGGTTCAGGAGCAGTACTTC. V is TRBV5-1 and J is TRBJ2-7, with 8 bases matching TRBD1. The germline CDR1 and CDR2 sequences are SGHRS and YFSETQ. This CDR3 has 15 amino acids. V lost 2 bases, J lost 7 bases, and 11 bases stayed unmatched.

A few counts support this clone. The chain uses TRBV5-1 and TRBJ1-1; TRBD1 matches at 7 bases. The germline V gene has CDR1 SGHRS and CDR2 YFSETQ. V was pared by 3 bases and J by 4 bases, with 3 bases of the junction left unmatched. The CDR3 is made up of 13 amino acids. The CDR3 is CASSSDRATEAFF. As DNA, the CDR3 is TGCGCCAGCAGCTCTGACAGGGCCACTGAAGCTTTCTTT.

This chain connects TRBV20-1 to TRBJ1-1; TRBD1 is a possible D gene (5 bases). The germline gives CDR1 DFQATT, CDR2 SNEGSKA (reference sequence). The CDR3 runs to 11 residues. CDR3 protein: CSGHLNTEAFF. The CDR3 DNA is TGCAGCGGACACCTGAACACTGAAGCTTTCTTT.

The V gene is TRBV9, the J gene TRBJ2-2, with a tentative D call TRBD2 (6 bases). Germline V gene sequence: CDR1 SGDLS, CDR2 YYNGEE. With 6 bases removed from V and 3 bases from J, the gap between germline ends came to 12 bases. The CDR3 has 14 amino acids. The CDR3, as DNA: TGTGCCAGCAAAGGGGACTCCCACACCGGGGAGCTGTTTTTT. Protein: CASKGDSHTGELFF.

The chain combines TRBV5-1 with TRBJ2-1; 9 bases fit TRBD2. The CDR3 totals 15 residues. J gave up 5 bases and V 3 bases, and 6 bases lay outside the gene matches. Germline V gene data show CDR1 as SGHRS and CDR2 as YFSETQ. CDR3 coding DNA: TGCGCCAGCAGCTCCCTAGCGGGACACGACAATGAGCAGTTCTTC. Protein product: CASSSLAGHDNEQFF.

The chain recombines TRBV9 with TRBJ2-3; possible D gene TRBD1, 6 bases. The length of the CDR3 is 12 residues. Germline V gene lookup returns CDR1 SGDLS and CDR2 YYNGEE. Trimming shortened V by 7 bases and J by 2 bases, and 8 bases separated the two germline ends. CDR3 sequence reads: CASGQNTDTQYF. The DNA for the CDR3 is TGTGCCAGCGGACAGAACACAGATACGCAGTATTTT.